This paragraph covers one T cell receptor (beta chain) sequence. This record belongs to a study of blood T cell repertoires in COVID-19. Overall study: Sources were T cells, B-cell-depleted T cells, or PBMCs; the material itself was cDNA or gDNA.

CDR3 length: 14 amino acids. Trimming took 4 bases from V and 5 from J, leaving 15 bases between them. Germline lookup yields CDR1 SGHRS and CDR2 YFSETQ. Authors' processing steps: For nucleated cells, counts were estimated from reference gene primer amplification. Clones were sequenced by immunoSEQ multiplex PCR, and TCRdb holds only the in-frame ones, with some missing. V, J and clone size reflect that table, while D and trimming were determined from the DNA. The sample carries roughly 250,000 clones, approximately 84% recorded once. The specimen was peripheral blood. The receptor was isolated from a man aged 50-60 years with acute or convalescent COVID-19. The chain uses TRBV5-1 and TRBJ2-5, with D possibly being TRBD2 (6 bases). The CDR3 region has the DNA TGCGCCAGCAGCCCCGGTCCGGGGAGGGAGACCCAGTACTTC. It specifies CASSPGPGRETQYF.